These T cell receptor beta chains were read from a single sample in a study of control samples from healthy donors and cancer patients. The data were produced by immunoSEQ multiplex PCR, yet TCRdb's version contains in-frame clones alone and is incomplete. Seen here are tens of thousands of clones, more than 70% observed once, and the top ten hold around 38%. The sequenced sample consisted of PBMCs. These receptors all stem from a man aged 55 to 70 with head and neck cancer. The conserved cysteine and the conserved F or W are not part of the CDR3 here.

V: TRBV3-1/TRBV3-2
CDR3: ASSLRETTYNEQF

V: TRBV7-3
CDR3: ASSSRTPGGEQF

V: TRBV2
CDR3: ASRPQGNQPQH

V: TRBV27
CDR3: ASSYDSLGNSPLH

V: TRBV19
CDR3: ASSPRLAVTDTQY

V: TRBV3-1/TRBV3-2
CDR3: ASSQVVAGNTIY

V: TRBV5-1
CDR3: ASSLESGGPYEQY

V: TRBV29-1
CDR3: SVRPSDNEQF

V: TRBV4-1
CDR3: ASSQETSGRALRVNEQF

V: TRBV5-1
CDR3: ASSREGSGANVLT

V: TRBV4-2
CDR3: ASSPYITGGELF

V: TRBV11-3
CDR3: ASSSGLAGLKGEQF

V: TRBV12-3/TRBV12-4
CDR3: ASSFSAAEKLF

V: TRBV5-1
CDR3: ASSSALAGITGAF